Listed below are T cell receptor beta chains from one sample, sequenced in a study of T cell repertoires in cytomegalovirus infection. The antigens for these receptors are not known. One entry per CDR3 protein results from TCRdb running MiXCR on the reads. The sample shows 370,000 or so distinct CDR3 sequences, approximately 35% of them seen only once. The sample was cultured PBMCs, taken from culture after CMV antigen stimulation. Receptors originate from a human donor in good health (CMV status not recorded). Some clones in this sample may be carry-over from other donors' samples. Each CDR3 is given without its conserved first and last residue. Not every row has a clone size; where given, it reads once, few, many or a size class.

j_call,v_call,clone_size,cdr3_aa
TRBJ2-2,TRBV6-2/TRBV6-3,.,ASSHRDRGGELF
TRBJ2-2,TRBV7-8,few,ASSARTGTSGTLNTGELF
TRBJ1-5,TRBV7-9,many,ASRGQGGNQPQH
TRBJ1-6,TRBV7-3,few,ASSPREGSPLH
TRBJ2-1,TRBV4-3,.,ASSQGLSGEGEQF
TRBJ2-4,TRBV7-2,few,ASSQQGTGSIQY
TRBJ2-1,TRBV12-3/TRBV12-4,.,ASSPSTQRGYNEQF
TRBJ1-2,TRBV7-2,few,ASSFGRVQGYT
TRBJ2-7,TRBV3-1,.,ASSQLAGDEQY
TRBJ2-5,TRBV12-5,few,ASGAGRPQETQY
TRBJ2-1,TRBV7-3,.,ASSLTGRDHNEQF
TRBJ2-7,TRBV10-3,.,AISHRDSSSYEQY
TRBJ2-1,TRBV20-1,.,SARGGLASDIEQF
TRBJ1-1,TRBV12-3/TRBV12-4,.,ASFPGQGHTEAF
TRBJ2-1,TRBV24-1,.,ATSVSASGRYNEQF
TRBJ1-1,TRBV7-2,few,ASSPSARWSSEAF
TRBJ1-4,TRBV7-2,.,ASSLGTGRQEKLF
TRBJ2-7,TRBV27,few,ASSLGRGVEQY
TRBJ2-5,TRBV4-1,few,ASSQPGEKGTQY
TRBJ2-1,TRBV7-2,many,ASSASGRINNEQF
TRBJ2-5,TRBV7-9,few,ASSARLADQETQY
TRBJ2-3,TRBV6-4,few,ASSVLAGSNTDTQY
TRBJ2-6,TRBV6-5,once,ASSSRGQSGANVLT
TRBJ1-1,TRBV28,.,ASADGGMGTEAF